This is a list of T cell receptor beta chains from one sample in a study of cytomegalovirus exposure and HLA in healthy donors. Produced via immunoSEQ multiplex PCR; TCRdb's table is partial and in-frame only. Among 170,000 or so clones listed, around 80% were seen once. The material sequenced was PBMCs. Source of these receptors: a man in his fifties in good health and CMV-seropositive. Both conserved end residues are trimmed from each CDR3. The order of the fields is CDR3 protein, J gene, V gene.

ASSEVRDYGYT	TRBJ1-2	TRBV2
ASSLDAGRSYNEQF	TRBJ2-1	TRBV7-6
ASSIGELEAF	TRBJ1-1	TRBV19
ATGTGNTGELF	TRBJ2-2	TRBV10-2
ASSSTRTGELF	TRBJ2-2	TRBV11-3
ASSARAGGGTDTQY	TRBJ2-3	TRBV9
ASSQNTGQAISYEQY	TRBJ2-7	TRBV4-2
ASSLGQGAGTGELF	TRBJ2-2	TRBV5-6
ASSEFQVPEAF	TRBJ1-1	TRBV10-2
ASSQGLAGGGETQY	TRBJ2-5	TRBV11-2
ASSRTGQGPGNTIY	TRBJ1-3	TRBV6-6
ASRGGAYYGYT	TRBJ1-2	TRBV6-5
ASSQPGGLPLH	TRBJ1-6	TRBV4-1
ASSLEGRDRAGTDTQY	TRBJ2-3	TRBV7-3
AISESPGQGTPTEAF	TRBJ1-1	TRBV10-3
ASSASGGLYEQY	TRBJ2-7	TRBV19
ASSPGDSNYGYT	TRBJ1-2	TRBV18
ASSDNKLSSGINEQF	TRBJ2-1	TRBV25-1
ASSSRDRGTEAF	TRBJ1-1	TRBV6-5
ASSLEGTPGEQY	TRBJ2-7	TRBV5-1
ATRPRRGNEETQY	TRBJ2-5	TRBV27
ASSVGQGATNYGYT	TRBJ1-2	TRBV4-1
ASRRQGGNTEAF	TRBJ1-1	TRBV5-4
ASRAQGSSTEAF	TRBJ1-1	TRBV5-1
SSSFGGNGYT	TRBJ1-2	TRBV7-9
ASSLGESPDTQY	TRBJ2-3	TRBV5-4
ASSIVGRDSLSTGELF	TRBJ2-2	TRBV19
ASRSGTGGEKLF	TRBJ1-4	TRBV7-9
ASASAGVGETQY	TRBJ2-5	TRBV7-8
ASRSDSYEQY	-	TRBV5-1
ASRRGLAGHTGELF	TRBJ2-2	TRBV19
ASSVEPRERYEQY	TRBJ2-7	TRBV9
ASSPARGGGNTEAF	TRBJ1-1	TRBV18
ASSENRENYGYT	TRBJ1-2	TRBV2
SAYVRGTAF	TRBJ1-1	TRBV20-1
ASSRGTSSNQPQH	TRBJ1-5	TRBV5-6
ASSFKLGEVGELF	TRBJ2-2	TRBV7-2
ASSFGGGGLDTQY	TRBJ2-3	TRBV5-1
ASSIALADTQY	TRBJ2-3	TRBV19
ASSERLAGGGPHNEQF	TRBJ2-1	TRBV9
ASSPWVYRDTEAF	TRBJ1-1	TRBV7-2
ASGREGLSINNEQF	TRBJ2-1	TRBV2
AISVAVNTGELF	TRBJ2-2	TRBV10-3
ASNNRGPDGEQY	TRBJ2-7	TRBV5-1
ASSAQGGGDTQY	TRBJ2-3	TRBV6-1
ASSGPTGPNTEAF	TRBJ1-1	TRBV10-1
ASSSGTGISNQPQH	TRBJ1-5	TRBV5-8
ASSPWGLAGSTDTQY	TRBJ2-3	TRBV5-1
ATSNSYSADSGETQY	TRBJ2-5	TRBV15
ASSPYSLAGGKNIQY	TRBJ2-4	TRBV5-6
ATNEDPATNEKLF	TRBJ1-4	TRBV10-3
ASSPSATYNEQF	TRBJ2-1	TRBV4-1
ASSERDFRSYEQY	TRBJ2-7	TRBV5-1
ASSTDRGIFGYT	TRBJ1-2	TRBV5-1
ASSLNPGNSGELF	TRBJ2-2	TRBV7-3
ASASIGAPNEQF	TRBJ2-1	TRBV19
ASRTGTGGEYEQY	TRBJ2-7	TRBV6-6
ASSGGGGRRAANTEAF	TRBJ1-1	TRBV5-6